Sequencing of this T cell receptor beta chain was carried out in a study of cytomegalovirus exposure and HLA in healthy donors (dated by TCRdb to the late 2010s). Concerning the study at large: In an earlier analysis of roughly 590 of the donors, approximately 300 Gb of sequence data and 120 million or so unique TCR beta sequences from 180 million or so T cells were reported. An early release covering some 640 HLA-typed donors comprised about 290 gigabases of sequencing data and around 80 million unique TCR sequences. The genetic ancestry cluster associated with self-reported Caucasian donors included around 76% of the approximately 430 genotyped donors. The aim of the study was to test whether cataloging public T cell receptors could identify signatures of past pathogen exposure. The study used immunosequencing to profile the T cell repertoires of approximately 640 subjects and linked those repertoires to cytomegalovirus serostatus. Besides the first cohort of under 700 subjects, a separate validation cohort made up of roughly 130 different subjects was used. To predict cytomegalovirus infection status, the study combined high-throughput TCR immunosequencing, statistical association of individual TCRs with disease status, and machine learning. To study patterns of TCR occurrence, a later analysis re-analyzed previously published TCR beta repertoires from 500 to 850 donors and added high-resolution HLA genotyping. Rather than drawing on any new phenotypic data, the later analysis identified candidate immune exposures from TCR beta sequences and the way those sequences occurred across donors. An earlier analysis of more than 450 of the donors used high-throughput TCR beta sequencing to judge whether each TCR beta V gene segment behaved as functional or pseudogenic. Alongside the repertoire data, information on donor age, sex, ethnicity and CMV serostatus was compiled. A later genetic analysis used genome-wide SNP genotypes for about three fifths of the 666 donors, treating that subset as a discovery cohort. Every repertoire in the discovery cohort had been generated on one and the same sequencing platform. Class I and class II HLA loci were covered by the typing at four-digit resolution. Typing coverage differed by locus: A, B, C, DRB1 and DQB1 were typed in roughly 629-630 donors, DQA1 in 500 to 550, DPA1 in around 600, and DPB1 in approximately 450. Because of strong linkage in the cohort, roughly five DR-DQ haplotypes were treated as single units for association and clustering. On average, 235,054 unique TCR beta nucleotide sequences were sequenced per donor among 350 to 400 genotyped donors of the cohort, with around 19% of those sequences being non-productive.

A distance of 14 bases separates the germline ends of V and J, which lose 2 bases and 4 bases respectively. The germline V gene (reference sequence) gives CDR1 as SEHNR and CDR2 as FQNEAQ. The CDR3 holds 15 amino acids from the cysteine to the phenylalanine. The sequence is cut down to CDR3 DNA, 45 bases in frame from base 1. In regard to this clone: The target of this receptor is not known. Base qualities are not provided; no much larger clone lies one nucleotide away.

In total, 630 or so healthy bone marrow donors made up the cohort. Cohort members were all nominally healthy when sampled, although unrecorded immune exposures were likely present. The donor tested CMV seronegative, placing the donor among the 300 to 400 seronegative members of the cohort. A peripheral blood sample was collected from each donor, and TCR beta sequencing was performed on peripheral blood mononuclear cells. Genomic DNA was extracted from the blood cell samples with the Qiagen DNeasy Blood Extraction Kit. Findings and caveats that apply to the study as a whole: In vitro tests confirmed that three of the cytomegalovirus-associated TCR beta chains recognize cytomegalovirus antigens. A cluster of highly shared sequence variants was judged likely to be a technical artifact of the sequencing pipeline. A later analysis found that most CMV-associated TCR beta chains appeared HLA-restricted, with HLA associations seemingly driven largely by CMV exposure. In a later analysis, HLA-associated TCR beta chains showed more clonal expansion and lower generation probabilities than non-associated chains that were equally common. Correlated functional status among segregating V segments might reflect linkage disequilibrium, but an unknown experimental factor could not be ruled out. Strong co-occurrence of HLA alleles, especially DR and DQ, made assigning TCR associations to individual alleles difficult. Because HLA typing was unavailable for some donors at each locus, only the typed subset was used in association tests. The study listed 150 to 200 TCR beta chains as associated with cytomegalovirus. The authors suggested that the approach could potentially be generalized to other disease states and immunological phenotypes. Roughly uniform sequencing depth across donors was assumed in presence/absence analyses, although this assumption may not hold. In a later genetic analysis, a missense DCLRE1C variant was associated with V-gene and J-gene trimming of TCR beta chains, and the association was replicated in an independent cohort. Most TCR sequences were seen in very few donors, while some public TCRs were found in many individuals. According to a later analysis, TCR association rates differed among HLA loci, with DRB1 alleles showing the most associated TCRs and HLA-C alleles showing the fewest. Specific HLA alleles were associated with 18,000 or so TCR beta sequences at a false discovery rate of 0.05 in a later analysis. The cohort was sequenced for TCR beta chains only, and without alpha or paired-chain data the features that could be detected were limited. A later genetic analysis reported fewer N-insertions in productive TCRs among donors in an Asian-associated ancestry cluster than the approximately 670-donor mean. For the cohort, immune exposure information was limited to CMV serostatus. In an earlier analysis of a few hundred of the donors, most TCR beta V segments were observed in productive rearrangements about 87% or about 30% of the time, broadly matching IMGT annotations. According to a later analysis, parvovirus B19, influenza, CMV and Epstein-Barr virus appeared linked to several top co-occurrence clusters. The earlier analysis of 587 of the donors excluded about 16 rarely observed V segments, including chromosome 9 orphons, because counts were too low. The classifier was reported to diagnose cytomegalovirus status with high specificity and sensitivity in both the original cohort and the validation cohort. The 87-base-pair reads could not distinguish some IMGT-functional V segments, including TRBV6-2 and TRBV6-3, so those segments were excluded. A further reported finding was that TCR beta sequences accurately predicted the HLA-A and HLA-B alleles for most subjects in the first cohort.

Library construction relied on the immunoSEQ multiplex PCR assay. For the multiplex PCR, a mixture combining 60 forward primers for TCR Vbeta segments and 13 reverse primers for TCR Jbeta segments was used. The CDR3 region of rearranged TCR beta genes was amplified from genomic DNA with a multiplex PCR assay. The Illumina HiSeq System was used to sequence the amplified TCR beta libraries as 87-base-pair reads. In the paper's pipeline: In a later analysis, tens of millions of unique TCR beta chains were counted across the approximately 640 repertoires, and roughly 11 million of these chains were shared by at least two donors. A nearest-neighbor algorithm error-corrected the raw reads and collapsed the reads into unique sequences, merging closely related sequences to remove PCR and sequencing errors. Alignment of CDR3 sequences to IMGT reference sequences was used to assign V, D and J gene segments. For a sequence to be retained, at least a six-nucleotide match to both a V gene segment and a J gene segment was required. Rearrangements were classified as productive when the CDR3 lacked stop codons and remained in frame with V and J, and all other rearrangements were classified as non-productive. Following IMGT convention, CDR3 was defined as the stretch from the second conserved V-encoded cysteine to the conserved J-encoded phenylalanine. The earlier analysis of 450 to 750 of the donors excluded any sequence lacking an unambiguous match to a single V gene segment. An earlier analysis of fewer than 750 of the donors classified V segments as functional when productive rearrangements were above 56.7% and as segregating when the standard deviation between donors was above 5%. A statistical classification framework was developed to diagnose cytomegalovirus status using the catalog of TCR beta chain sequences. In a later analysis, TCR nucleotide sequences were compared against IMGT/GENE-DB human TR gene sequences so that V and J genes could be assigned. The TCRdist pipeline was used in a later analysis to assign CDR3 sequences and most-parsimonious VDJ recombination scenarios. A later analysis defined each TCR beta chain by its CDR3 amino acid sequence plus V-gene family, and excluded reads lacking a unique V-gene family. A later analysis removed roughly 590 highly shared, low-generation-probability nucleotide sequences to deal with suspected cross-contamination and a sequencing artifact. A later analysis calculated a clonal expansion index for each public chain from normalized within-repertoire ranks of inferred template counts. In a later analysis, generation probabilities were computed with a VDJ recombination model fitted to out-of-frame rearrangements, and the resulting probabilities were checked against IGoR. A later analysis scored TCR-TCR, TCR-HLA and TCR-CMV co-occurrence with hypergeometric tests, applying a repertoire-size bias correction to TCR pairs. To estimate false discovery rates, a later analysis permuted the HLA or CMV assignments 20 times. A later analysis grouped co-occurring TCRs with DBSCAN, adding TCRdist sequence similarity when clustering within HLA-allele-positive subsets. Repertoires with fewer than 30,000 or more than 120,000 public chains were left out of co-occurrence clustering, as were about five repertoires with anomalous nucleotide sharing. The table comes from immuneACCESS by way of TCRdb, which keeps in-frame sequences with V and J called. Part of the clones is missing from these tables; in studies checked, under half for an unresolved V gene and the rest for unknown reasons. The DNA was the basis for D and trimming; V, J and clone size are from that table. This sample has some 200,000 clones in its table, and 65% to 85% of those were observed once. The ten largest clones add up to 0.075% to 0.1% of the sample.

Sequenced: PBMCs. The receptor comes from a boy aged 2-9 years in good health and CMV-seronegative. The sequence links TRBV7-9 to TRBJ1-1, with TRBD1 tentatively as D gene (5 bases match). The CDR3 here reads CASSLRAGSGTEAFF. The DNA is TGTGCCAGCAGCTTAAGGGCAGGGTCAGGCACTGAAGCTTTCTTT.